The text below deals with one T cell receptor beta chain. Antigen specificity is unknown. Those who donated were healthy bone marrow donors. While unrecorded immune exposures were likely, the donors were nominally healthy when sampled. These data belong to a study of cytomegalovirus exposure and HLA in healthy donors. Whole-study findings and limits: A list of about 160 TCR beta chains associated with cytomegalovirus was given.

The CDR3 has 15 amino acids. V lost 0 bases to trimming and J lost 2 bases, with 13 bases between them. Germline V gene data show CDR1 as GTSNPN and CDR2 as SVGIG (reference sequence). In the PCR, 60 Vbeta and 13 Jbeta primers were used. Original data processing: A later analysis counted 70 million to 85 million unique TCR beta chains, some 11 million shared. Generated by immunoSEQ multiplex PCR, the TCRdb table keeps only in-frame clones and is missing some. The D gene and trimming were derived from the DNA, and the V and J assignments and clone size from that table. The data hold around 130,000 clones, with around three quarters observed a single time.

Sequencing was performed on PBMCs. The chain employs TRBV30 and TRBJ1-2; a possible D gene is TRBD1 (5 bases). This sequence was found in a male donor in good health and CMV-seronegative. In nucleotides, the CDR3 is TGTGCCTGGAGTGTAGGTCACAGGACGAACTATGGCTACACCTTC. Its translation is CAWSVGHRTNYGYTF.